Listed below are T cell receptor beta chains from one sample, sequenced in a study of neurological immune-mediated disorders. TCRdb re-called the 5' RACE reads through MiXCR, storing one row per CDR3 protein. Of tens of thousands of distinct CDR3 sequences in the sample, about 13% were seen once. Sequenced input: PBMCs. These TCRs come from a middle-aged woman in good health. Both conserved end residues are part of each CDR3. A D gene is named only where the DNA matches it firmly. Clone size is shown for a subset of rows, as once, few, many or a class of expanded clone.

clone size	V gene	J gene	D gene	CDR3 protein	CDR3 DNA
many	TRBV5-1	TRBJ2-3	TRBD2	CASSFGTSGFYTDTQYF	TGCGCCAGCAGCTTTGGGACTAGCGGATTTTACACAGATACGCAGTATTTT
once	TRBV20-1	TRBJ1-5	.	CSARDSAIHQHF	TGCAGTGCTAGAGATTCTGCCATCCACCAGCATTTT
many	TRBV12-3/TRBV12-4	TRBJ1-1	.	CASSRGVEAFF	TGTGCCAGCAGTCGGGGGGTTGAAGCTTTCTTT
many	TRBV7-7	TRBJ2-1	TRBD2	CASSLSPSGRRSSYNEQFF	TGTGCCAGCAGCTTATCTCCTAGCGGGAGGAGGAGCTCCTACAATGAGCAGTTCTTC
many	TRBV5-1	TRBJ2-2	TRBD1	CASSFYRDRSNTGELFF	TGCGCCAGCAGCTTCTACCGGGACAGATCGAACACCGGGGAGCTGTTTTTT
many	TRBV5-1	TRBJ2-5	.	CASSLAAGETQYF	TGCGCCAGCAGCTTGGCCGCAGGAGAGACCCAGTACTTC
many	TRBV5-1	TRBJ1-2	.	CASSSRPQAGYTF	TGCGCCAGCAGCTCCCGGCCCCAAGCCGGCTACACCTTC
.	TRBV14	TRBJ1-4	.	CASSEQTGPF	TGTGCCAGCAGCGAGCAAACAGGCCCGTTT
many	TRBV5-1	TRBJ2-3	TRBD2	CASSPLPSSGSLSTDTQYF	TGCGCCAGCAGCCCCCTACCCTCTAGCGGGAGCCTCAGCACAGATACGCAGTATTTT
many	TRBV20-1	TRBJ2-7	.	CSGGDGGYEQYF	TGCAGTGGGGGGGACGGCGGGTACGAGCAGTACTTC
.	TRBV4-1	TRBJ1-1	.	CASSQAALSGNEAFF	TGCGCCAGCAGCCAAGCGGCATTATCGGGGAATGAAGCTTTCTTT
.	TRBV10-2	TRBJ2-3	TRBD1	CASTSGGALDTQYF	TGCGCCAGCACTTCAGGGGGCGCATTAGATACGCAGTATTTT
.	TRBV7-2	TRBJ2-7	.	CASSHRTGGYEQYF	TGTGCCAGCAGCCATAGGACGGGTGGGTACGAGCAGTACTTC
many	TRBV15	TRBJ2-7	.	CATSREGGGPLAREQYF	TGTGCCACCAGCAGAGAGGGGGGGGGCCCTCTCGCTCGGGAGCAGTACTTC
.	TRBV9	TRBJ1-1	.	CSSSVVSDTEAFF	TGTTCCAGCAGCGTAGTATCAGACACTGAAGCTTTCTTT
many	TRBV20-1	TRBJ2-2	.	CSAQGQRGTGELFF	TGCAGTGCTCAGGGTCAGCGAGGCACCGGGGAGCTGTTTTTT
many	TRBV18	TRBJ2-5	.	CASSPPSRGRGETQYF	TGTGCCAGCTCACCACCGTCCCGGGGGCGCGGAGAGACCCAGTACTTC
.	TRBV6-5	TRBJ2-3	TRBD1	CASSYKGQGGGTQYF	TGTGCCAGCAGTTACAAGGGACAGGGAGGGGGTACGCAGTATTTT
many	TRBV20-1	TRBJ2-1	TRBD2	CSALQREGPSYNEQFF	TGCAGTGCTTTACAGCGGGAGGGCCCCTCCTACAATGAGCAGTTCTTC
.	TRBV2	TRBJ2-1	.	CASQSDEQFF	TGTGCCAGCCAGAGTGATGAGCAGTTCTTC
many	TRBV29-1	TRBJ2-5	.	CSVDKGSPRAETQYF	TGCAGCGTTGACAAGGGCAGCCCAAGGGCAGAGACCCAGTACTTC
many	TRBV27	TRBJ1-5	.	CASSTRAGVQPQHF	TGTGCCAGCAGTACCCGCGCAGGGGTTCAGCCCCAGCATTTT
many	TRBV24-1	TRBJ2-3	.	CATSDPAIGSGTDTQYF	TGTGCCACCAGTGATCCCGCGATAGGTAGCGGCACAGATACGCAGTATTTT
many	TRBV3-1	TRBJ1-2	TRBD1	CASSPGTVVYGYTF	TGTGCCAGCAGCCCCGGGACAGTAGTCTATGGCTACACCTTC
many	TRBV9	TRBJ2-2	.	CASSVPSRENTGELFF	TGTGCCAGCAGCGTCCCTTCGCGGGAGAACACCGGGGAGCTGTTTTTT
many	TRBV7-2	TRBJ2-2	.	CASSPTGYGELFF	TGTGCCAGCAGCCCAACAGGATACGGGGAGCTGTTTTTT
many	TRBV5-1	TRBJ2-7	.	CASSTGGQVYEQYF	TGCGCCAGCAGTACCGGAGGGCAGGTCTACGAGCAGTACTTC
many	TRBV29-1	TRBJ1-2	TRBD1	CSVGQKPNYGYTF	TGCAGCGTGGGACAGAAACCTAACTATGGCTACACCTTC
many	TRBV6-2/TRBV6-3	TRBJ2-5	TRBD2	CASSYGGSQETQYF	TGTGCCAGCAGTTACGGCGGGAGCCAAGAGACCCAGTACTTC
many	TRBV5-1	TRBJ1-1	TRBD1	CASSLRPRDREKNTEAFF	TGCGCCAGCAGCTTGCGTCCCCGGGACAGGGAAAAGAACACTGAAGCTTTCTTT
many	TRBV11-2	TRBJ1-5	.	CASSLDLTNQPQHF	TGTGCCAGCAGCTTAGATCTGACAAATCAGCCCCAGCATTTT
many	TRBV6-1	TRBJ1-5	.	CASSWENQPQHF	TGTGCCAGCAGTTGGGAGAATCAGCCCCAGCATTTT
many	TRBV6-2/TRBV6-3	TRBJ2-7	.	CASSYSWYEQYF	TGTGCCAGCAGTTACTCGTGGTACGAGCAGTACTTC
many	TRBV7-8	TRBJ2-1	.	CASSLLAPEQFF	TGTGCCAGCAGCTTACTAGCCCCTGAGCAGTTCTTC
many	TRBV6-6	TRBJ2-7	.	CASSYLREFYEQYF	TGTGCCAGCAGTTACTTACGGGAGTTCTACGAGCAGTACTTC
many	TRBV9	TRBJ2-1	.	CASSPQGSYNEQFF	TGTGCCAGCAGCCCACAGGGCTCCTACAATGAGCAGTTCTTC
many	TRBV12-3/TRBV12-4	TRBJ2-1	TRBD1	CASSPLGSGTGGNEQFF	TGTGCCAGCAGCCCCCTAGGATCCGGGACAGGAGGCAATGAGCAGTTCTTC
medium-sized	TRBV5-6	TRBJ1-6	.	CASSFEPGPNSPLHF	TGTGCCAGCAGCTTTGAACCAGGGCCCAATTCACCCCTCCACTTT
many	TRBV3-1	TRBJ2-7	.	CASSQSLAWNNEQYF	TGTGCCAGCAGCCAGTCGCTAGCCTGGAACAACGAGCAGTACTTC
many	TRBV7-2	TRBJ1-6	TRBD1	CASSPQTGDNSPLHF	TGTGCCAGCAGCCCCCAGACAGGGGATAATTCACCCCTCCACTTT
many	TRBV10-3	TRBJ2-5	TRBD1	CAIRPGDRGQETQYF	TGTGCCATCAGGCCCGGGGACAGGGGTCAAGAGACCCAGTACTTC
many	TRBV12-3/TRBV12-4	TRBJ2-1	.	CASSFGLENEQFF	TGTGCCAGCAGTTTTGGTTTAGAGAATGAGCAGTTCTTC
many	TRBV29-1	TRBJ1-2	TRBD1	CSARTGGYGYTF	TGCAGCGCCCGGACAGGTGGCTATGGCTACACCTTC
many	TRBV30	TRBJ1-1	TRBD1	CAWSATGISQPFF	TGTGCCTGGAGTGCGACAGGGATCAGTCAACCTTTCTTT
many	TRBV6-5	TRBJ2-1	TRBD2	CASRLSGTSGSEQFF	TGTGCCAGCAGATTGTCCGGGACTAGCGGTAGTGAGCAGTTCTTC
many	TRBV29-1	TRBJ1-1	TRBD1	CSVGGPDRGAFF	TGCAGCGTTGGCGGGCCGGACAGGGGAGCTTTCTTT
many	TRBV12-3/TRBV12-4	TRBJ2-7	TRBD2	CASSFSSGPTYEQYF	TGTGCCAGCAGTTTCTCTAGCGGGCCCACCTACGAGCAGTACTTC
many	TRBV6-5	TRBJ1-1	.	CASMGTGRGTEAFF	TGTGCCAGCATGGGGACGGGAAGGGGCACTGAAGCTTTCTTT
many	TRBV20-1	TRBJ2-5	TRBD1	CSATNPGQEEETQYF	TGCAGTGCTACAAATCCGGGACAGGAGGAAGAGACCCAGTACTTC
many	TRBV20-1	TRBJ2-5	TRBD2	CSARDPAGYQETQYF	TGCAGTGCTAGAGATCCAGCGGGATACCAAGAGACCCAGTACTTC
many	TRBV27	TRBJ1-1	.	CASRLDGRHGFTEAFF	TGTGCCAGCAGGCTGGACGGTCGTCATGGGTTTACTGAAGCTTTCTTT
many	TRBV6-4	TRBJ2-3	.	CASSDGNTDTQYF	TGTGCCAGCAGTGACGGGAACACAGATACGCAGTATTTT
many	TRBV27	TRBJ1-6	.	CASSLTFGGTVNSPLHF	TGTGCCAGCAGCCTTACGTTTGGTGGGACGGTGAATTCACCCCTCCACTTT